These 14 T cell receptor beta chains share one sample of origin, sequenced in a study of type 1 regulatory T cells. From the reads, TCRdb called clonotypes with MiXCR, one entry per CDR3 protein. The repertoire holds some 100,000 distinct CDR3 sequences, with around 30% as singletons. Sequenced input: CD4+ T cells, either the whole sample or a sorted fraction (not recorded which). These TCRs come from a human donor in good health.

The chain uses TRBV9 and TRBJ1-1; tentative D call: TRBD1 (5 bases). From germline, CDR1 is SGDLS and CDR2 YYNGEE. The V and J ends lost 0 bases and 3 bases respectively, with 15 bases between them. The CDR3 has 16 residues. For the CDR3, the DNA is TGTGCCAGCAGCGTAGGGGGACGGTCTCCCGACACTGAAGCTTTCTTT. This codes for CASSVGGRSPDTEAFF. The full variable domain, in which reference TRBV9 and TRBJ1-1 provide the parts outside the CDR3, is DSGVTQTPKHLITATGQRVTLRCSPRSGDLSVYWYQQSLDQGLQFLIQYYNGEERAKGNILERFSAQQFPDLHSELNLSSLELGDSALYFCASSVGGRSPDTEAFFGQGTRLTVV.

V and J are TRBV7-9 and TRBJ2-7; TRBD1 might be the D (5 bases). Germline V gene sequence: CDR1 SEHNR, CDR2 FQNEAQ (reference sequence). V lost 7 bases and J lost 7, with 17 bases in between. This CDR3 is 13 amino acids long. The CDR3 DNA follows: TGTGCCAGCAACTTCAGGGTGGCAGGGGAGCAGTACTTC. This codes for CASNFRVAGEQYF.

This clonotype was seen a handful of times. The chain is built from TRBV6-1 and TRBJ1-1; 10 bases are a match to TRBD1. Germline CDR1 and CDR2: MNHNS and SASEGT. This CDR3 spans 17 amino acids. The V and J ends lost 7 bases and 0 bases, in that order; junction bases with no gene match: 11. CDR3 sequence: CASTRTGGLLMNTEAFF. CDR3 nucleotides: TGTGCCAGCACTAGGACAGGGGGTTTGCTTATGAACACTGAAGCTTTCTTT.

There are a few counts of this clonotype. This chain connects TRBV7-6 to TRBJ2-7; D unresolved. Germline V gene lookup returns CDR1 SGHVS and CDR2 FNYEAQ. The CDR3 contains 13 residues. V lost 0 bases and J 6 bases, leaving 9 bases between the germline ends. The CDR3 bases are TGTGCCAGCAGCTTAGCGCCTTTGGCCGAGCAGTACTTC. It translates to CASSLAPLAEQYF.

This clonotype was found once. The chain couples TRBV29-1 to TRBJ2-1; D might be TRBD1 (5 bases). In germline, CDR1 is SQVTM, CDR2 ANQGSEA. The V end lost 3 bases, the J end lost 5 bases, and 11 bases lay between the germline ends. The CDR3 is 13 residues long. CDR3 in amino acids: CSVDPDRDNEQFF. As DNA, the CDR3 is TGCAGCGTTGACCCTGACAGAGACAATGAGCAGTTCTTC.

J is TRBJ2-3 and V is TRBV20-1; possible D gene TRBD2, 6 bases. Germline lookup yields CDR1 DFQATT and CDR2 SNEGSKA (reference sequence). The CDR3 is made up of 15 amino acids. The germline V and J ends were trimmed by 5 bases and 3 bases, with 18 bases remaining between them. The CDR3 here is CSASNRAGGTDTQYF. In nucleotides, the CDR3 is TGCAGTGCTTCAAACCGGGCCGGAGGGACAGATACGCAGTATTTT.

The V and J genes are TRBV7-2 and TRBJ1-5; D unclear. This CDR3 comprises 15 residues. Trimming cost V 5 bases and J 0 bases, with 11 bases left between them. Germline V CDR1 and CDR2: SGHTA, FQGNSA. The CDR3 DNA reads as TGTGCCAGCAGCCTTAGACCTTTTAGCAATCAGCCCCAGCATTTT. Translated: CASSLRPFSNQPQHF. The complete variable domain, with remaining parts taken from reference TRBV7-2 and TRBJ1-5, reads GAGVSQSPSNKVTEKGKDVELRCDPISGHTALYWYRQSLGQGLEFLIYFQGNSAPDKSGLPSDRFSAERTGGSVSTLTIQRTQQEDSAVYLCASSLRPFSNQPQHFGDGTRLSIL.

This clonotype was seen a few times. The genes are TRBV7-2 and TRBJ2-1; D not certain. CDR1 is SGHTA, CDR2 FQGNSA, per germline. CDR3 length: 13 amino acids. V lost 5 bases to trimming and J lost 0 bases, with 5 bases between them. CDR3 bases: TGTGCCAGCAGCCCCAACTCCTACAATGAGCAGTTCTTC. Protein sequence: CASSPNSYNEQFF.

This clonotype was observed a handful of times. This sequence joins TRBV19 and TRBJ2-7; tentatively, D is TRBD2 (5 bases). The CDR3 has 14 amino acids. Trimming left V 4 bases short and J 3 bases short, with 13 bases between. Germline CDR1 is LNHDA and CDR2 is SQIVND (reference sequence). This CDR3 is CASSKGLPNYEQYF. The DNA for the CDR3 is TGTGCCAGTAGTAAAGGACTTCCCAACTACGAGCAGTACTTC. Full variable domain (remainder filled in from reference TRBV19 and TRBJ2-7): DGGITQSPKYLFRKEGQNVTLSCEQNLNHDAMYWYRQDPGQGLRLIYYSQIVNDFQKGDIAEGYSVSREKKESFPLTVTSAQKNPTAFYLCASSKGLPNYEQYFGPGTRLTVT.

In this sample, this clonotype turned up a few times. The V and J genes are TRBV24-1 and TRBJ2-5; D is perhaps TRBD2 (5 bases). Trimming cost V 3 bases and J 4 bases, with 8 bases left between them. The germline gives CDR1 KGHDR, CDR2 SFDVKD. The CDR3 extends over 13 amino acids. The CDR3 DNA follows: TGTGCCACCAGTGATGCGGGCCTAGAGACCCAGTACTTC. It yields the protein CATSDAGLETQYF.

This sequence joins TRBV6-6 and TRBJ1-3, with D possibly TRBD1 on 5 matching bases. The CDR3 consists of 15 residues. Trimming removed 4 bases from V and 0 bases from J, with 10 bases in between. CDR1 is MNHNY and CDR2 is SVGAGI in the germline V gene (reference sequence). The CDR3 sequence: CASSFSTASGNTIYF. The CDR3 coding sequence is TGTGCCAGCAGTTTCTCGACAGCCTCTGGAAACACCATATATTTT.

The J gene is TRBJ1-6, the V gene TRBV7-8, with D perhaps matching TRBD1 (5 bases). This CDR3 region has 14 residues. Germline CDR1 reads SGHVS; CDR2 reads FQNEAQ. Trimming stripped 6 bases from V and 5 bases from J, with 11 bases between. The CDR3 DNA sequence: TGTGCCAGCAGACAAGACAGCAATAATTCACCCCTCCACTTT. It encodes CASRQDSNNSPLHF.

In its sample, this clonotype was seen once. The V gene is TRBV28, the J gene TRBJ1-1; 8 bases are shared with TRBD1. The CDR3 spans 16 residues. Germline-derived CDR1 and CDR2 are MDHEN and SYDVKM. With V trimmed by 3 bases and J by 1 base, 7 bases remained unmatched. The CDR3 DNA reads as TGTGCCAGCAGTTTCACCCGGGACAGGCCGAACACTGAAGCTTTCTTT. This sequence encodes CASSFTRDRPNTEAFF.

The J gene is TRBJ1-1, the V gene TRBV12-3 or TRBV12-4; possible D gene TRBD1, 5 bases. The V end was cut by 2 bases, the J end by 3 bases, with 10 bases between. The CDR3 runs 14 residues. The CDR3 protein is CASSLTSGYTEAFF. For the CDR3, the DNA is TGTGCCAGCAGTTTAACATCAGGGTACACTGAAGCTTTCTTT.